The 8 T cell receptor beta chains below come from one sample, sequenced in a study of shared clonotypes between healthy human individuals. Method: immunoSEQ multiplex PCR; TCRdb's copy keeps in-frame clones and lacks some. The data contain hundreds of thousands of clones, around 77% of them singletons. Sequenced input: PBMCs. Source of these receptors: a woman aged 40 to 50 in good health. Some clones in this sample may be carry-over from other donors' samples.

The V call is TRBV5-6, the J call TRBJ2-2; D is unclear. From germline, CDR1 is SGHDT and CDR2 YYEEEE. This CDR3 comprises 12 residues. The V gene lost 2 bases and the J gene lost 6 bases, with 5 bases spanning the gap. CDR3 nucleotide sequence: TGTGCCAGCAGCTTTTACGCCGGGGAGCTGTTTTTT. Translating it yields CASSFYAGELFF.

CDR3 sequence: CASSVSGNSYEQYF. Here the CDR3 DNA reads TGTGCCAGCAGCGTTAGCGGAAACTCCTACGAGCAGTACTTC. V is TRBV7-2 and J is TRBJ2-7, with D perhaps TRBD2 (6 bases). Trimming pared 5 bases from V and 0 bases from J, leaving 11 bases between. Germline V lookup: CDR1 SGHTA, CDR2 FQGNSA. The CDR3 has 14 amino acids.

V gene TRBV28 combines with J gene TRBJ2-7, with TRBD1 matching over 11 bases. In germline, CDR1 is MDHEN, CDR2 SYDVKM. V was pared by 3 bases and J by 0 bases, with 4 bases of the junction left unmatched. The CDR3 is 16 residues long. CDR3 coding DNA: TGTGCCAGCAGTTTGGGACAGGGGGATTACTCCTACGAGCAGTACTTC. Protein product: CASSLGQGDYSYEQYF. Filled out from reference TRBV28 and TRBJ2-7, the complete variable domain reads DVKVTQSSRYLVKRTGEKVFLECVQDMDHENMFWYRQDPGLGLRLIYFSYDVKMKEKGDIPEGYSVSREKKERFSLILESASTNQTSMYLCASSLGQGDYSYEQYFGPGTRLTVT.

In regard to this clone: A far larger clone is one base from this, pointing to a likely read error. The V and J genes are TRBV5-1 and TRBJ1-1; possible D gene TRBD1, 6 bases. The length of the CDR3 is 17 residues. The germline V gene has CDR1 SGHRS and CDR2 YFSETQ. In nucleotides, the CDR3 is TGCGCCCGCAGCTTGGTCTCGACAGGTACTTTCGTCACTGAAGCTTTCTTT. This codes for CARSLVSTGTFVTEAFF.

Notes on this clone: This may arise from a read error, as a much more abundant clone is one base away. This sample also contains other DNA sequences that code for the same CDR3. The V gene is TRBV2, the J gene TRBJ2-3, with 7 positions matching TRBD2. The CDR3 loop spans 14 amino acids. CDR1 is SNHLY and CDR2 is FYNNEI in the germline V gene. As DNA, the CDR3 is TGCGCCAGCAGTGTCGGGAGGAGCACAGATACGCAGTATTTT. Translating it yields CASSVGRSTDTQYF.

About this clone itself: This likely reflects a read error, since a far larger clone is one base away. This chain connects TRBV29-1 to TRBJ2-1; 11 bases align to TRBD2. J gave up 3 bases and V 1 base, and 8 bases lay outside the gene matches. Germline V gene lookup returns CDR1 SQVTM and CDR2 ANQGSEA. The CDR3 length is 17 residues. This CDR3 is CSVEGLAGTSGYNEQFF. CDR3 bases: TGCAGCGTTGAAGGGCTCGCAGGGACTAGCGGCTACAATGAGCAGTTCTTC.

V is TRBV6-1 and J is TRBJ1-4; 8 bases line up with TRBD1. V lost 5 bases, J lost 8 bases, and 10 bases stayed unmatched. The length of the CDR3 is 15 residues. In germline, CDR1 is MNHNS, CDR2 SASEGT. CDR3 coding DNA: TGTGCCAGCAGTTCCGTGACAGGGGTGGGCGAAAAACTGTTTTTT. Residues: CASSSVTGVGEKLFF.

This clone was seen only once. J is TRBJ1-1 and V is TRBV5-4; TRBD1 aligns across 7 bases. CDR1 and CDR2 (germline): SGHNT, YYREEE (reference sequence). The CDR3 loop spans 13 amino acids. V was pared by 4 bases and J by 5 bases, with 5 bases of the junction left unmatched. CDR3 DNA sequence: TGTGCCAGCAGCCCGACAGGGATTACTGAAGCTTTCTTT. Its translation: CASSPTGITEAFF.